One sample yielded the 3 T cell receptor beta chains listed below, sequenced in a study of shared clonotypes between healthy human individuals. Method: immunoSEQ multiplex PCR; TCRdb's copy keeps in-frame clones and lacks some. The sample lists 1.6 million or so clones; about 98.5% were seen once. Sequencing was carried out using naive CD4+ T cells sorted from blood. The subset here: CD45RA+ positively selected. The source of these receptors is a man aged 25-45 years in good health.

The chain carries TRBV6-4 and TRBJ1-5; D remains unclear. CDR3 length: 13 amino acids. V shed 10 bases and J shed 3 bases, with 13 bases lying between them. Germline values: CDR1 MRHNA, CDR2 SNTAGT. The CDR3: CATYTKANQPQHF. CDR3 in DNA: TGTGCCACTTACACCAAAGCCAATCAGCCCCAGCATTTT.

This chain links TRBV10-1 with TRBJ2-5; D is possibly TRBD2 (5 bases). Between the trimmed V and J ends, which lost 2 bases and 1 base, there was a span of 17 bases. The CDR3 has 17 amino acids. Germline lookup yields CDR1 WNHNN and CDR2 SYGVQD (reference sequence). The chain's CDR3 is CASSESFSGVSQETQYF. CDR3 DNA: TGCGCCAGCAGTGAGAGCTTCTCCGGGGTGTCCCAAGAGACCCAGTACTTC.

The rearrangement joins TRBV6-5 to TRBJ2-7; D perhaps matches TRBD1 (5 bases). Trimming pared 2 bases from V and 3 bases from J, leaving 11 bases between. CDR3 length equals 14 residues. Germline V gives CDR1 MNHEY, CDR2 SVGAGI. Here the CDR3 reads CASSYGAWGYEQYF. As DNA, the CDR3 is TGTGCCAGCAGTTACGGGGCGTGGGGCTACGAGCAGTACTTC.